This T cell receptor beta chain was recorded in a study of T cell responses to AZD1222 COVID-19 vaccine (dated by TCRdb to the early 2020s). In terms of the full investigation: Because spike-specific TCR depth and breadth did not differ between the two schedules, AZD1222 recipients who got a second dose at roughly 4 weeks were pooled with those who got a second dose at roughly 12 weeks. TCR sequencing was performed for fewer than 250 trial participants, of whom some 200 were given two doses of AZD1222 and around 25 were given two doses of MenACWY control vaccine. Trial participants were enrolled into age subgroups of 18-55, 56-69 and 70-plus years, which contained 148, 28 and 57 TCR-sequenced participants, respectively. Overall study outcomes, separate from this receptor: Participants were mostly white British, with more females than males. The authors suggested clonal diversity may have been underestimated. Conclusions about previously exposed vaccinees were limited because only six AZD1222 recipients were SARS-CoV-2 seropositive at baseline. A significant rise in spike-specific TCR breadth and depth was observed after two AZD1222 doses relative to day 0 and relative to MenACWY recipients. The 56-69-year group was small, and its depth increase did not reach significance, likely because of low power. Because no samples from the day 14 peak response were available, repertoires could be characterized only after the peak T cell response. CD4 TCRs associated with the vaccine covered the entire spike protein, and the dominant responses were in regions 160-218 and 743-854. Epitopes outside the regions mutated in the B.1.351 and B.1.1.7 variants were reportedly recognized by nearly half of the unique spike-specific TCRs.

As concerns this clone: The target of this receptor is not known. Base qualities are not recorded, but no much larger clone differs from it by a single base.

In the paper's terms, the time point label means: baseline before first vaccination. Vaccinee samples were obtained from the UK trials COV001 and COV002, which included a single-blind randomized controlled phase 2/3 trial of AZD1222 (ChAdOx1 nCoV-19) in healthy adults. For TCRbeta chain sequencing, PBMC samples were collected from trial participants at day 0 and at day 28 after the second dose. The CDR3 has 14 amino acids, counting the end cysteine and phenylalanine. Only the CDR3 part of the read is kept: 42 bases, read in frame from the first base. The germline V gene encodes CDR1 MNHEY and CDR2 SVGEGT. The junction carries 5 bases between V and J, which are trimmed by 5 bases and 0 bases respectively. The CDR3 regions of human TCRbeta chains were analyzed by immunosequencing. The study's own analysis went as follows. TCRs in the repertoires were compared against a reference library of SARS-CoV-2-specific TCRs that had been generated with the MIRA antigen-specificity platform. Breadth was defined as the fraction of unique TCRs that were SARS-CoV-2-associated, and depth was defined as the fraction of total T cells that were SARS-CoV-2-associated. Using the MIRA data, every spike-specific TCR was mapped to the spike region that the TCR reacted to and assigned to either a CD4 or a CD8 class. Log10-transformed breadth and depth values were compared by one-way ANOVA with Sidak's multiple comparisons tests. This immuneACCESS table, as held by TCRdb, lists in-frame sequences with V and J called but not all clones. Of the missing ones, under half trace to an unresolved V gene in checked studies; the others have no known cause. V, J and clone size are taken as reported in that table, and D and trimming were inferred from the DNA itself. For this sample there are 90,000 to 120,000 clones; 70% to 90% appear just once. About 3.5% of the sample is taken by the ten largest.

Rearrangement joined TRBV6-2 or TRBV6-3 to TRBJ2-6, with the D gene not clear enough to name. The receptor's source is an adult in good health. This specimen was peripheral blood, taken on day 0 of AZD1222 vaccination. The DNA sequence is given as TGTGCCAGCAGTCCAGCCTCTGGGGCCAACGTCCTGACTTTC. Its translation reads: CASSPASGANVLTF.